This entry lists 13 T cell receptor beta chains sequenced from one sample in a study of T cell changes during pregnancy in multiple sclerosis. Libraries were prepared by immunoSEQ multiplex PCR; TCRdb keeps only in-frame clonotypes and omits some of them. The sample includes about 61,000 clones, roughly 90% of them seen just once. Sequences were derived from peripheral blood, sampled in the first trimester of pregnancy. Receptors were obtained from a female donor with multiple sclerosis, enrolled in a pregnancy study.

The chain combines TRBV14 with TRBJ2-7; TRBD2 might be the D (6 bases). This CDR3 spans 16 amino acids. Trimming pared 6 bases from V and 2 bases from J, leaving 20 bases between. CDR1 and CDR2 (germline): SGHDN, FVKESK. CDR3 DNA: TGTGCCAGCAGTCCAACGTCACGGGAGACCCCCTACGAGCAGTACTTC. As protein: CASSPTSRETPYEQYF.

This clone has a single count. The chain recombines TRBV2 with TRBJ1-2, with D perhaps matching TRBD1 (5 bases). With 5 bases removed from V and 2 bases from J, the gap between germline ends came to 18 bases. Per the germline V gene, CDR1 is SNHLY and CDR2 is FYNNEI. The length of the CDR3 is 16 residues. The CDR3 is CASSRSQARPNYGYTF. DNA for the CDR3: TGTGCCAGCAGTCGATCACAGGCGAGACCCAACTATGGCTACACCTTC.

Of note for this clone: The identical CDR3 is also encoded by other nucleotide sequences in the sample. V is TRBV18 and J is TRBJ1-2, with 7 bases that match TRBD1. Germline lookup yields CDR1 KGHSH and CDR2 LQKENI. The CDR3 is 13 residues long. Losses at the gene ends were 6 bases for V and 2 bases for J; bases not matched to a gene: 3. In nucleotides, the CDR3 is TGTGCCAGCTCCTTGGACAGGAACTATGGCTACACCTTC. This encodes CASSLDRNYGYTF.

Notes on this clone: The sample contains more than one DNA sequence encoding this CDR3. This chain links TRBV27 with TRBJ2-7; 7 bases agree with TRBD1. In germline, CDR1 is MNHEY, CDR2 SMNVEV (reference sequence). The CDR3 has 15 residues. V lost 1 base, J lost 1 base, and 4 bases stayed unmatched. Here the CDR3 reads CASSLYPGQSYEQYF. The CDR3 nucleotides read TGTGCCAGCAGTTTATACCCGGGACAGTCCTACGAGCAGTACTTC.

The genes are TRBV4-1 and TRBJ2-3; 10 nucleotides match TRBD1. J lost 5 bases, V lost 0 bases, and 8 bases had no gene match. Germline values: CDR1 MGHRA, CDR2 YSYEKL. This CDR3 is 17 amino acids long. The CDR3, as DNA: TGCGCCAGCAGCCAAGATGGACAGGGGGACCGACGAGATACGCAGTATTTT. It translates to CASSQDGQGDRRDTQYF.

CDR3: CASSQDRVQSGNTIYF. CDR3 nucleotides: TGTGCCAGCTCCCAGGACAGGGTCCAATCTGGAAACACCATATATTTT. V gene TRBV18 combines with J gene TRBJ1-3, with TRBD1 matching 8 bases. The CDR3 loop spans 16 amino acids. Germline V gene lookup returns CDR1 KGHSH and CDR2 LQKENI. V shed 6 bases and J 1 base; nucleotides not matched to a gene: 8.

This sequence joins TRBV4-3 and TRBJ1-2; D is unresolved. This CDR3 spans 16 amino acids. V dropped 0 bases and J dropped 5 bases, with 16 bases sitting between them. Germline V gene sequence: CDR1 LGHNA, CDR2 YSLEER. This CDR3 is CASSQDLGSLRYGYTF. The CDR3 DNA is TGCGCCAGCAGCCAAGATCTGGGCAGCCTCCGGTATGGCTACACCTTC.

The chain employs TRBV29-1 and TRBJ2-7; D is perhaps TRBD1 (5 bases). V shed 5 bases and J shed 2 bases, with 19 bases lying between them. CDR1 is SQVTM and CDR2 is ANQGSEA in the germline V gene. The CDR3 consists of 15 residues. The CDR3 loop reads CSVTVHRIPPYEQYF. Here the CDR3 DNA reads TGCAGCGTTACCGTACACAGGATTCCACCCTACGAGCAGTACTTC.

The CDR3 loop is CASSGEVNTEAFF. Here the CDR3 DNA reads TGTGCCAGCAGTGGTGAGGTGAACACTGAAGCTTTCTTT. The rearrangement links TRBV2 to TRBJ1-1; D is ambiguous. Germline CDR1 SNHLY, CDR2 FYNNEI. The CDR3 has 13 residues. V was clipped by 4 bases and J by 0 bases, with 6 bases between them.

The chain recombines TRBV28 with TRBJ2-1; tentative D call: TRBD1 (5 bases). This CDR3 region has 15 residues. In germline, CDR1 is MDHEN, CDR2 SYDVKM. The V end was cut by 4 bases, the J end by 11 bases, with 21 bases between. Here the CDR3 DNA reads TGTGCCAGCAGTTCGTTGAAAACAGGCTATGCCAAGCAGTTCTTC. This gives the protein CASSSLKTGYAKQFF. The variable domain in full, completed from reference TRBV28 and TRBJ2-1, reads DVKVTQSSRYLVKRTGEKVFLECVQDMDHENMFWYRQDPGLGLRLIYFSYDVKMKEKGDIPEGYSVSREKKERFSLILESASTNQTSMYLCASSSLKTGYAKQFFGPGTRLTVL.

This chain joins TRBV28 and TRBJ2-1; 7 bases map to TRBD2. The CDR3 has 15 residues. The trim removed 6 bases at V and 3 bases at J, leaving 8 bases unmatched. Germline V gene data show CDR1 as MDHEN and CDR2 as SYDVKM. In DNA form, the CDR3 reads TGTGCCAGCAGCTTCCTAACGGGAGGCTACAATGAGCAGTTCTTC. It is translated as CASSFLTGGYNEQFF.

This chain uses TRBV6-1 with TRBJ2-1, with TRBD2 matching 7 bases. This CDR3 contains 15 residues. Germline-derived CDR1 and CDR2 are MNHNS and SASEGT. With V trimmed by 6 bases and J by 8 bases, 13 bases remained unmatched. The CDR3 DNA reads TGTGCCAGCAGATACGGACTAGAAGTCCTCGATGAGCAGTTCTTC. It is translated as CASRYGLEVLDEQFF.

The chain joins TRBV30 to TRBJ1-2; tentative D call: TRBD1 (5 bases). V lost 4 bases and J 8 bases, leaving 17 bases between the germline ends. CDR1 GTSNPN and CDR2 SVGIG come from the germline V gene (reference sequence). The length of the CDR3 is 13 residues. The DNA for the CDR3 is TGTGCCTGGAAGTCAGGGAAAGAAGGAGGCTACACCTTC. It translates to CAWKSGKEGGYTF. The entire variable domain, with the rest obtained from reference TRBV30 and TRBJ1-2, is as follows: SQTIHQWPATLVQPVGSPLSLECTVEGTSNPNLYWYRQAAGRGLQLLFYSVGIGQISSEVPQNLSASRPQDRQFILSSKKLLLSDSGFYLCAWKSGKEGGYTFGSGTRLTVV.